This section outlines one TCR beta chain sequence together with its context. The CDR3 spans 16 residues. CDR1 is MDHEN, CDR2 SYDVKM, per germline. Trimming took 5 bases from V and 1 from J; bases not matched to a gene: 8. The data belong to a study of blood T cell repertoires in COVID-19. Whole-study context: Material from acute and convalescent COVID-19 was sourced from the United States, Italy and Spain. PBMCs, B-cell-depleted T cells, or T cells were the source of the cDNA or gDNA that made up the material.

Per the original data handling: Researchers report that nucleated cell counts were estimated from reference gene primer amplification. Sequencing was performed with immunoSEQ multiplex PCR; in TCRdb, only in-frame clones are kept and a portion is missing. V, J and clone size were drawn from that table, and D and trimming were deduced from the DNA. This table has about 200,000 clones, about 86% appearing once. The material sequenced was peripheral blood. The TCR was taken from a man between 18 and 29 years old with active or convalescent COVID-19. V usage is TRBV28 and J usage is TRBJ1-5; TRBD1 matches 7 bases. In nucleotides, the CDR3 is TGTGCCAGCAGTGAAAGACAGGGATCCAGCAATCAGCCCCAGCATTTT. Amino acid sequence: CASSERQGSSNQPQHF.